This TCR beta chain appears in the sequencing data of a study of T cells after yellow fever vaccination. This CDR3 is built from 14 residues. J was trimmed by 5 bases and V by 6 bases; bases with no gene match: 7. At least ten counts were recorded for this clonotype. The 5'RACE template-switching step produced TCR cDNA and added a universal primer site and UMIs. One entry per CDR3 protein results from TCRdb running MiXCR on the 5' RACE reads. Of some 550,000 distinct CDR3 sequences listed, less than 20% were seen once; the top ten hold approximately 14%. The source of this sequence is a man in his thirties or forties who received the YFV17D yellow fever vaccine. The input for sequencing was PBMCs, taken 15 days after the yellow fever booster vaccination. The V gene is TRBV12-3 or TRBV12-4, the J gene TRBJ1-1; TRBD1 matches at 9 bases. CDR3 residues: CASSRQGVVTEAFF. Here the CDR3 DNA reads TGTGCCAGCAGCCGACAGGGGGTCGTGACTGAAGCTTTCTTT.